Listed here are 25 T cell receptor beta chains from one sample, sequenced in a study of prognosis after radiotherapy for stage I lung cancer. CDR3 of TCR beta was amplified from genomic DNA via a two-round multiplex PCR. The use of primers specific to each TRBV and TRBJ gene characterized first-round PCR. Via MiXCR, TCRdb re-called the multiplex PCR reads, giving one row per CDR3 protein. The data contain about 13,000 distinct CDR3 sequences, roughly 40% of them singletons. The sample in question was PBMCs, obtained before or after stereotactic body radiation therapy (not recorded which). Receptor source: a donor over 45 with non-small cell lung cancer.

This clonotype was seen many times. The chain joins TRBV19 to TRBJ1-1; D not certain. The CDR3 loop spans 13 amino acids. The V end was cut by 6 bases, the J end by 1 base, with 9 bases between. Germline V gene sequence: CDR1 LNHDA, CDR2 SQIVND (reference sequence). This CDR3 reads CASSRRANTEAFF. The CDR3 DNA reads as TGTGCCAGTAGCCGAAGGGCGAACACTGAAGCTTTCTTT.

V is TRBV5-1 and J is TRBJ2-1; weak D call: TRBD2 (5 bases). The germline gives CDR1 SGHRS, CDR2 YFSETQ. The V and J ends lost 4 bases and 0 bases respectively, with 8 bases between them. There are 14 residues in the CDR3. The CDR3 protein is CASSRTGSYNEQFF. The CDR3 region has the DNA TGCGCCAGCAGCCGGACTGGCTCCTACAATGAGCAGTTCTTC. Variable domain in full (rest from reference TRBV5-1 and TRBJ2-1): KAGVTQTPRYLIKTRGQQVTLSCSPISGHRSVSWYQQTPGQGLQFLFEYFSETQRNKGNFPGRFSGRQFSNSRSEMNVSTLELGDSALYLCASSRTGSYNEQFFGPGTRLTVL.

This clonotype showed up many times. V usage is TRBV7-2 and J usage is TRBJ2-3; D perhaps matches TRBD2 (5 bases). V was shortened by 2 bases and J by 4 bases, with 13 bases between the two germline ends. The length of the CDR3 is 15 residues. In germline, CDR1 is SGHTA, CDR2 FQGNSA. The CDR3 protein is CASSLTRTPPDTQYF. The CDR3 DNA reads TGTGCCAGCAGCTTAACTAGAACCCCTCCAGATACGCAGTATTTT.

With regard to this clonotype: Possible read error: a much larger clone is one base away. The chain is built from TRBV5-1 and TRBJ1-1, with 8 positions matching TRBD1. CDR1 is SGHRS and CDR2 is YFSETQ in the germline V gene. The CDR3 runs to 14 residues. The CDR3 reads CASTQGADRTEAYF. The CDR3 DNA is TGCGCCAGCACCCAGGGGGCGGATCGAACTGAAGCTTACTTT.

This clonotype is labeled as hyperexpanded. V gene TRBV6-1 combines with J gene TRBJ2-7, with TRBD1 as a possible D gene (6 bases). Trimming took 7 bases from V and 2 from J, leaving 6 bases between them. CDR3 size: 11 residues. Germline V gene lookup returns CDR1 MNHNS and CDR2 SASEGT. The CDR3 nucleotides read TGTGCCAGCACAGGGGCCTACGAGCAGTACTTC. Its translation: CASTGAYEQYF.

This clonotype was recorded at least ten times. The V call is TRBV24-1, the J call TRBJ1-2, with D possibly being TRBD1 (6 bases). This CDR3 comprises 13 residues. The germline gives CDR1 KGHDR, CDR2 SFDVKD. V was trimmed by 7 bases and J by 2 bases, leaving 10 bases between them. CDR3 nucleotide sequence: TGTGCCACCAGACAGGGTAGGAACTATGGCTACACCTTC. Translation: CATRQGRNYGYTF.

For this clonotype: It differs at one base from a far larger clone, so likely a read error. The DNA of the CDR3 is TGTGCCAGCAAGACAGGGACGGGGGTACCCCTCCACTTT. Amino acid sequence: CASKTGTGVPLHF. V gene TRBV6-4 combines with J gene TRBJ1-6; TRBD1 aligns across 7 bases. With 7 bases clipped from V and 12 bases from J, the junction kept 9 bases outside the gene matches. Germline V gene sequence: CDR1 MRHNA, CDR2 SNTAGT. CDR3 length: 13 residues.

There are many counts of this clonotype. This chain links TRBV29-1 with TRBJ2-5, with TRBD1 identical over 10 bases. Germline lookup yields CDR1 SQVTM and CDR2 ANQGSEA. This CDR3 region has 13 residues. V dropped 4 bases and J dropped 7; count of bases not matched to a gene: 6. The CDR3 bases are TGCAGCGTTGTGACAGGGGGCGAAGGGACCCAGTACTTC. The encoded protein is CSVVTGGEGTQYF.

Notes on this clonotype: A read error is possible here, since a much larger clone lies one base away. The gene calls are TRBV29-1 and TRBJ2-5; D is ambiguous. The CDR3 covers 12 residues. Trimming took off 6 bases at V and 9 bases at J, with 17 bases between the two ends. From germline, CDR1 is SQVTM and CDR2 ANQGSEA. The CDR3: CSVDGPIGSQYF. As DNA, the CDR3 is TGCAGCGTCGACGGCCCCATTGGGTCCCAGTACTTC.

Regarding this clonotype: A far larger clone lies a single base away; this is likely a read error. The chain is built from TRBV6-7 and TRBJ2-1; D may correspond to TRBD1 or TRBD2 (5 bases each). TRBV6-7 carries the ORF label, with uncertain function. CDR3 length: 16 amino acids. With 7 bases removed from V and 9 bases from J, the gap between germline ends came to 25 bases. The CDR3: CASNRGWAVKFGEQFF. DNA for the CDR3: TGTGCCAGCAATCGGGGCTGGGCGGTCAAGTTTGGTGAGCAGTTCTTC.

Comment on this clonotype: This may be a read error, as it is one base from a much larger clone. The chain is built from TRBV27 and TRBJ1-2, with unresolved D. CDR1 MNHEY and CDR2 SMNVEV come from the germline V gene (reference sequence). V dropped 1 base and J dropped 6 bases, with 9 bases sitting between them. The CDR3 has 13 residues. Here the CDR3 DNA reads TGTGCCAGCAGTTTATTCGGTGGCCATGGCTACACCTTC. Its protein product is CASSLFGGHGYTF.

This clonotype was seen a handful of times. A much bigger clone sits one base away, suggesting this may be a read error. This chain connects TRBV2 to TRBJ2-1; TRBD2 matches at 8 bases. There are 13 residues in the CDR3. With 6 bases clipped from V and 8 bases from J, the junction kept 6 bases outside the gene matches. The V gene's germline CDR1 is SNHLY and CDR2 FYNNEI. The CDR3 is CASRQGLAYEQFF. In nucleotides, the CDR3 is TGTGCCAGCAGGCAAGGACTAGCTTATGAGCAGTTCTTC.

This clonotype occurred a few times. A clone one base away is much larger, so this may be a read error. The chain has TRBV30 and TRBJ2-7; D is possibly TRBD2 (7 bases). The CDR3 covers 13 residues. Germline assignment: CDR1 GTSNPN and CDR2 SVGIG (reference sequence). Trimming took 5 bases from V and 6 from J, leaving 17 bases between them. CDR3 coding DNA: TGTGCCTGGGGTGGGGGGGGCCGGGGCGAGCAGTACTTC. Protein sequence: CAWGGGGRGEQYF. The full variable domain, with the rest looked up from reference TRBV30 and TRBJ2-7, is SQTIHQWPATLVQPVGSPLSLECTVEGTSNPNLYWYRQAAGRGLQLLFYSVGIGQISSEVPQNLSASRPQDRQFILSSKKLLLSDSGFYLCAWGGGGRGEQYFGPGTRLTVT.

This clonotype came up many times. The rearrangement uses TRBV4-1 and TRBJ2-7; D remains ambiguous. CDR3 length: 14 amino acids. The germline CDR1 and CDR2 sequences are MGHRA and YSYEKL. Trimming removed 0 bases at V and 0 bases at J, with 6 bases between. CDR3 coding DNA: TGCGCCAGCAGCCAAGAGGTGTCCTCCTACGAGCAGTACTTC. Amino acid sequence: CASSQEVSSYEQYF.

The CDR3 DNA follows: TGTGCCAGTAGTTTCCCGGGGGGTCCTAGCACAGATACGCAGTATTTT. Its translation is CASSFPGGPSTDTQYF. J is TRBJ2-3 and V is TRBV19, with 7 positions matching TRBD2. With V trimmed by 5 bases and J by 0 bases, 8 bases remained unmatched. This CDR3 region has 16 residues. CDR1 LNHDA and CDR2 SQIVND come from the germline V gene (reference sequence).

In its sample, this clonotype was seen many times. The chain couples TRBV7-2 to TRBJ2-2, with D unclear. Trimming pared 3 bases from V and 3 bases from J, leaving 11 bases between. There are 15 residues in the CDR3. CDR1 and CDR2 (germline): SGHTA, FQGNSA. The CDR3: CASSFRRHDTGELFF. The CDR3 coding sequence is TGTGCCAGCAGCTTTCGGAGACACGACACCGGGGAGCTGTTTTTT.

This clonotype was seen only a few times. This likely stems from a read error, as it lies one base from a far larger clone. The V gene is TRBV6-6, the J gene TRBJ2-1; 11 bases match TRBD2. Germline CDR1 reads MNHNY; CDR2 reads SVGAGI (reference sequence). V shed 6 bases, J shed 1 base, and the junction held 14 bases outside the gene matches. The CDR3 runs 19 residues. CDR3 loop: CASSMTGEIAGGSYNEQFF. CDR3 DNA: TGTGCCAGCAGCATGACAGGAGAGATAGCGGGAGGGTCCTACAATGAGCAGTTCTTC.

A few counts support this clonotype. This rearrangement joins TRBV6-4 to TRBJ2-7, with 7 bases matching TRBD2. The CDR3 consists of 18 residues. From germline, CDR1 is MRHNA and CDR2 SNTAGT. V lost 5 bases and J lost 2; bases outside the gene matches: 18. CDR3 in amino acids: CASSYRLAEGKRTYEQYF. CDR3 bases: TGTGCCAGCAGTTATCGGCTAGCGGAGGGGAAAAGGACCTACGAGCAGTACTTC.

This chain links TRBV6-2 or TRBV6-3 with TRBJ2-7, with 11 bases fitting TRBD2. The CDR3 extends over 16 amino acids. V trimming: 4 bases; J trimming: 5 bases; junction bases outside the gene matches: 10. From germline, CDR1 is MNHEY and CDR2 SVGEGT. CDR3 sequence: CASSFRSGLAVHEQYF. For the CDR3, the DNA is TGTGCCAGCAGTTTTCGATCGGGACTAGCGGTCCACGAGCAGTACTTC.

Ten or more counts support this clonotype. The chain has TRBV4-3 and TRBJ1-1, with D possibly TRBD1 on 6 matching bases. Between the trimmed V and J ends, which lost 2 bases and 1 base, there was a span of 17 bases. Germline V gives CDR1 LGHNA, CDR2 YSLEER. The CDR3 runs 17 residues. CDR3 nucleotide sequence: TGCGCCAGCAGCCAACAGCGCCATACAGGGTCGAACACTGAAGCTTTCTTT. Translation gives CASSQQRHTGSNTEAFF.

This clonotype is categorized as medium-sized (0.01 to 0.1%). This chain links TRBV5-6 with TRBJ1-6; the D gene is possibly TRBD1 (5 bases). Germline assignment: CDR1 SGHDT and CDR2 YYEEEE. Deletions cut 0 bases from V and 12 bases from J, with 10 bases between. The CDR3 length is 13 residues. The CDR3 bases are TGTGCCAGCAGCTTGGAGCAGGGCATACCCCTCCACTTT. Encoded protein: CASSLEQGIPLHF.

This chain uses TRBV7-2 with TRBJ2-5, with D unclear. With 2 bases removed from V and 5 bases from J, the gap between germline ends came to 15 bases. The CDR3 covers 15 residues. In germline, CDR1 is SGHTA, CDR2 FQGNSA. The CDR3 region is CASSLHRRFRETQYF. Here the CDR3 DNA reads TGTGCCAGCAGCTTACACCGGAGATTTAGGGAGACCCAGTACTTC.

In the case of this clonotype: This is likely an artifact of a read error, given a far larger clone one base away. The V and J genes are TRBV6-2 or TRBV6-3 and TRBJ1-1; D gene unclear. This CDR3 comprises 11 residues. Germline V gene sequence: CDR1 MNHEY, CDR2 SVGEGT. V dropped 8 bases and J dropped 8 bases, with 12 bases sitting between them. CDR3 DNA: TGTGCCAGCGTCGACGGTTTCGAAGCTTTCTTT. Encoded protein: CASVDGFEAFF.

This clonotype appeared many times. V and J are TRBV7-2 and TRBJ2-1; 9 bases fit TRBD2. Germline V lookup: CDR1 SGHTA, CDR2 FQGNSA. Trimming at V came to 4 bases and at J to 2 bases, leaving 9 bases not matched to a gene. The length of the CDR3 is 17 residues. The CDR3 bases are TGTGCCAGCAGCTATAGCGGGAGTGAGTCCCCCTACAATGAGCAGTTCTTC. Translated, it gives CASSYSGSESPYNEQFF. Filled out from reference TRBV7-2 and TRBJ2-1, the complete variable domain reads GAGVSQSPSNKVTEKGKDVELRCDPISGHTALYWYRQSLGQGLEFLIYFQGNSAPDKSGLPSDRFSAERTGGSVSTLTIQRTQQEDSAVYLCASSYSGSESPYNEQFFGPGTRLTVL.

Sample share makes this clonotype medium-sized. The chain employs TRBV15 and TRBJ1-6, with 9 bases identical to TRBD1. V trimming: 3 bases; J trimming: 10 bases; junction bases outside the gene matches: 7. The CDR3 is 15 amino acids. Looked up from germline, CDR1 is LNHNV and CDR2 is YYDKDF (reference sequence). CDR3 loop: CATSRETGGESPLHF. CDR3 nucleotides: TGTGCCACCAGCAGGGAGACAGGGGGGGAATCACCCCTCCACTTT.